These 16 T cell receptor beta chains were sequenced from one sample in a study of shared T cell receptors in the human thymus. Produced via immunoSEQ multiplex PCR; TCRdb's table is partial and in-frame only. The sample records 700,000 or so clones, 70% to 90% being singletons. This sample also belongs to another study, concerning human thymus T cells.

The sample consisted of thymocytes. The receptors originated from a girl less than two years old with a congenital heart defect.

The chain employs TRBV19 and TRBJ2-5; a possible D gene is TRBD1 (6 bases). The V and J ends lost 2 bases and 4 bases respectively, with 17 bases between them. There are 16 residues in the CDR3. Germline assignment: CDR1 LNHDA and CDR2 SQIVND (reference sequence). CDR3 sequence (DNA): TGTGCCAGTAGTATAATCCGGGACACACCAAGAGAGACCCAGTACTTC. Its protein is CASSIIRDTPRETQYF.

This sequence joins TRBV9 and TRBJ2-7, with TRBD2 matching 13 bases. The germline V gene has CDR1 SGDLS and CDR2 YYNGEE. V trimming: 4 bases; J trimming: 3 bases; junction bases outside the gene matches: 10. This CDR3 is built from 17 residues. The CDR3 nucleotides read TGTGCCAGCAGCCTAAGTAAAACTAGCGGGGGGGACTACGAGCAGTACTTC. This codes for CASSLSKTSGGDYEQYF.

The chain combines TRBV6-1 with TRBJ1-6, with TRBD1 identical over 9 bases. The V gene end was trimmed by 7 bases and the J gene end by 9 bases; junction bases not matched to a gene: 10. Looked up from germline, CDR1 is MNHNS and CDR2 is SASEGT. The CDR3 is 15 residues long. CDR3 sequence: CASTYIDRGCSPLHF. CDR3 nucleotide sequence: TGTGCCAGCACCTATATCGACAGGGGGTGTTCACCCCTCCACTTT.

J is TRBJ2-5 and V is TRBV7-9; D not resolved. This CDR3 contains 16 residues. Trimming took 7 bases from V and 5 from J, leaving 23 bases between them. From germline, CDR1 is SEHNR and CDR2 FQNEAQ (reference sequence). CDR3 protein: CASTRPPTLIGETQYF. In DNA, the CDR3 is TGTGCCAGCACTAGACCCCCGACGTTGATTGGGGAGACCCAGTACTTC.

The chain links TRBV2 to TRBJ2-3; 9 bases agree with TRBD2. V lost 3 bases and J lost 2; bases outside the gene matches: 3. The CDR3 is 15 amino acids. The germline gives CDR1 SNHLY, CDR2 FYNNEI. Here the CDR3 DNA reads TGTGCCAGCAGTGAGACTAGCGGAGACACAGATACGCAGTATTTT. Residues: CASSETSGDTDTQYF.

V gene TRBV7-9 combines with J gene TRBJ1-1; D is ambiguous. Germline V gene data show CDR1 as SEHNR and CDR2 as FQNEAQ (reference sequence). This CDR3 spans 14 amino acids. With 1 base removed from V and 8 bases from J, the gap between germline ends came to 14 bases. The CDR3 nucleotides read TGTGCCAGCAGCTTAGAATCCTATTATTCCGAAGCTTTCTTT. Protein product: CASSLESYYSEAFF.

The rearrangement links TRBV2 to TRBJ1-1, with D unresolved. Germline V CDR1 and CDR2: SNHLY, FYNNEI. The V end lost 4 bases, the J end lost 1 base, and 13 bases lay between the germline ends. The CDR3 is made up of 15 amino acids. The CDR3 protein is CASSAQVWKNTEAFF. DNA of the CDR3: TGTGCCAGCAGTGCGCAGGTCTGGAAGAACACTGAAGCTTTCTTT.

The genes are TRBV29-1 and TRBJ2-1; TRBD2 matches 7 bases. CDR1 and CDR2 from the germline V gene are SQVTM and ANQGSEA. The ends lost 5 bases at V and 7 bases at J; junction bases unmatched: 11. This CDR3 comprises 14 residues. CDR3 coding DNA: TGCAGCGTTCAGAGTAGCGGGTTCACTAATGAGCAGTTCTTC. Its protein product is CSVQSSGFTNEQFF.

J is TRBJ2-7 and V is TRBV5-4, with D possibly being TRBD2 (5 bases). V lost 4 bases, J lost 7 bases, and 9 bases lay in between. The germline V gene encodes CDR1 SGHNT and CDR2 YYREEE (reference sequence). CDR3 size: 11 residues. CDR3: CASSNGGEQYF. The CDR3 bases are TGTGCCAGCAGCAATGGAGGAGAGCAGTACTTC.

The chain employs TRBV19 and TRBJ1-5, with TRBD1 matching 10 bases. With 2 bases clipped from V and 3 bases from J, the junction kept 13 bases outside the gene matches. Germline CDR1 and CDR2: LNHDA and SQIVND (reference sequence). The CDR3 runs 19 residues. DNA of the CDR3: TGTGCCAGTAGTATATACTCTCCGGGACAGGGGCGATACAATCAGCCCCAGCATTTT. Protein product: CASSIYSPGQGRYNQPQHF.

The chain uses TRBV14 and TRBJ2-7; perhaps TRBD2 as D (5 bases). The germline gives CDR1 SGHDN, CDR2 FVKESK. The CDR3 totals 18 residues. V lost 3 bases and J lost 6, with 27 bases in between. The CDR3 protein is CASSHPGLPGRFGSEQYF. DNA for the CDR3: TGTGCCAGCAGCCACCCCGGCCTACCGGGTCGCTTTGGGAGCGAGCAGTACTTC.

This clone was found a few times. V usage is TRBV7-2 and J usage is TRBJ2-5; the D gene is possibly TRBD2 (5 bases). Germline CDR1 reads SGHTA; CDR2 reads FQGNSA. V lost 2 bases, J lost 1 base, and 11 bases lay in between. The CDR3 spans 15 residues. In DNA form, the CDR3 reads TGTGCCAGCAGCTTACGAAGGGAGACCCAAGAGACCCAGTACTTC. This sequence encodes CASSLRRETQETQYF.

This clone was seen a single time. The chain uses TRBV12-5 and TRBJ1-1; D might be TRBD1 (6 bases). The CDR3 extends over 18 amino acids. Germline assignment: CDR1 LGHNT and CDR2 FRNRAP. The V end was cut by 5 bases, the J end by 4 bases, with 26 bases between. The CDR3 sequence is CASGPGTIGMGRVTEAFF. In DNA, the CDR3 is TGTGCTAGTGGTCCCGGGACAATAGGAATGGGCCGGGTCACTGAAGCTTTCTTT.

The CDR3 sequence is CASSPRGLPTDTQYF. As DNA, the CDR3 is TGCGCCAGCAGCCCGCGGGGGTTACCCACAGATACGCAGTATTTT. This chain joins TRBV5-1 and TRBJ2-3; 7 nucleotides line up with TRBD2. Germline assignment: CDR1 SGHRS and CDR2 YFSETQ. V was pared by 4 bases and J by 2 bases, with 7 bases of the junction left unmatched. The CDR3 extends over 15 amino acids.

This clone was picked up one time. The chain couples TRBV27 to TRBJ1-1, with D perhaps matching TRBD1 (5 bases). The CDR3 is 14 amino acids. The V gene lost 6 bases and the J gene lost 0 bases, with 11 bases spanning the gap. Germline CDR1 reads MNHEY; CDR2 reads SMNVEV (reference sequence). CDR3 sequence (DNA): TGTGCCAGCAGGCGAAGACAGCTGAACACTGAAGCTTTCTTT. It yields the protein CASRRRQLNTEAFF.

The gene calls are TRBV27 and TRBJ1-1; tentatively, D is TRBD1 (5 bases). Germline CDR1 MNHEY, CDR2 SMNVEV (reference sequence). The CDR3 is 14 amino acids. The V end was cut by 3 bases, the J end by 7 bases, with 15 bases between. CDR3 loop: CASSFSGRQIEAFF. In nucleotides, the CDR3 is TGTGCCAGCAGTTTTTCAGGCAGACAGATTGAAGCTTTCTTT.